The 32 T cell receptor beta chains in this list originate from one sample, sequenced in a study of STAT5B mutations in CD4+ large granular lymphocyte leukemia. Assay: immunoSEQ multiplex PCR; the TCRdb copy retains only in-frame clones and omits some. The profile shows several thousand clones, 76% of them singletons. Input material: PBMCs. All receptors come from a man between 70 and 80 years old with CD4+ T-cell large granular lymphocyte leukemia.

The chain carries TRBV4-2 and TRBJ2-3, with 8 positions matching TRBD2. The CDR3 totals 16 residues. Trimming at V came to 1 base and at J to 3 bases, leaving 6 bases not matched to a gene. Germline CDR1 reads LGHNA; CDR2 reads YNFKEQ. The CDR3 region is CASSQAGRGATDTQYF. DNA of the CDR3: TGTGCCAGCAGCCAAGCCGGGCGGGGGGCTACAGATACGCAGTATTTT.

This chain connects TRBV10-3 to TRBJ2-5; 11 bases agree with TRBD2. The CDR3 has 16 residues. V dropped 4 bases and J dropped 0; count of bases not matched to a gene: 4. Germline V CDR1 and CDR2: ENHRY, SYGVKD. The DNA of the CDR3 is TGTGCCATCAGTGGAACGACTAGCGGGAACCAAGAGACCCAGTACTTC. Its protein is CAISGTTSGNQETQYF.

The chain's CDR3 is CASSLGQGWYF. Written as DNA, the CDR3 is TGTGCCAGCAGCTTGGGTCAGGGATGGTACTTC. This chain connects TRBV7-9 to TRBJ2-7; weak D call: TRBD1 (5 bases). Germline V gene data show CDR1 as SEHNR and CDR2 as FQNEAQ (reference sequence). Trimming left V 3 bases short and J 12 bases short, with 12 bases between. The CDR3 spans 11 residues. Drawing the rest from reference TRBV7-9 and TRBJ2-7, the complete variable domain is DTGVSQNPRHKITKRGQNVTFRCDPISEHNRLYWYRQTLGQGPEFLTYFQNEAQLEKSRLLSDRFSAERPKGSFSTLEIQRTEQGDSAMYLCASSLGQGWYFGPGTRLTVT.

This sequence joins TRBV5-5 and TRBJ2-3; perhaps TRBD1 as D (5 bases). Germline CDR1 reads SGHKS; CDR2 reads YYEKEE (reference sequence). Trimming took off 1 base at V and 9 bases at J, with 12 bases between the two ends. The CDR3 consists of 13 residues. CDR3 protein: CASSLTDKGTQYF. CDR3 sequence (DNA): TGTGCCAGCAGCTTGACTGACAAGGGGACGCAGTATTTT.

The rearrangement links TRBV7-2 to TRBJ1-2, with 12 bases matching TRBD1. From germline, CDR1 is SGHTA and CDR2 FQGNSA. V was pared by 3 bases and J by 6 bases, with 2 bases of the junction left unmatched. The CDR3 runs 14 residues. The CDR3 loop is CASSLGQGADGYTF. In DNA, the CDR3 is TGTGCCAGCAGCTTGGGACAGGGGGCCGATGGCTACACCTTC.

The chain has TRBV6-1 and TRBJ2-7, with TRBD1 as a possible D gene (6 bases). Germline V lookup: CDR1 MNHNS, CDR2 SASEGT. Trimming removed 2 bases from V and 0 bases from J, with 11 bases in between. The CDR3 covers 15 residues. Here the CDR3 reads CASSELSDSSYEQYF. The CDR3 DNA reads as TGTGCCAGCAGTGAATTATCGGACAGCTCCTACGAGCAGTACTTC.

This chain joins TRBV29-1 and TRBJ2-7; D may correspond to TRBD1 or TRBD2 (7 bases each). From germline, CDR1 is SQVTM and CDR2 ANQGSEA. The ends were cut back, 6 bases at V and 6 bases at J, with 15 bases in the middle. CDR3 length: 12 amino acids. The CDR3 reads CSVAPGGGEQYF. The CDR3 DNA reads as TGCAGCGTCGCCCCAGGGGGGGGCGAGCAGTACTTC.

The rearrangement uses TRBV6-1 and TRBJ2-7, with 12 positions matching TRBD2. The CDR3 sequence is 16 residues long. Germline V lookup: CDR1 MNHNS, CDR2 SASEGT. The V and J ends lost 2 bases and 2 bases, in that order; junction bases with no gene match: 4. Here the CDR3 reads CASSELGLAGTYEQYF. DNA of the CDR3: TGTGCCAGCAGTGAACTCGGACTAGCGGGAACCTACGAGCAGTACTTC.

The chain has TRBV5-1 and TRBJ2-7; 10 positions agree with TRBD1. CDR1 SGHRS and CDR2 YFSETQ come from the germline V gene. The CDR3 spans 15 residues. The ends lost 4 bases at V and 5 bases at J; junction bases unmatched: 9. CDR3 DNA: TGCGCCAGCAGCCTCAGCGGGACAGGGGTCCACGAGCAGTACTTC. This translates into CASSLSGTGVHEQYF.

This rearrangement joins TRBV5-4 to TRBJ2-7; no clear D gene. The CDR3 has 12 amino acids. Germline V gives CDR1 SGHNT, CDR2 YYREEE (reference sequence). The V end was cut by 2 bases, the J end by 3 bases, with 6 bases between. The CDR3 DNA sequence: TGTGCCAGCAGCTTCGTCGGCTACGAGCAGTACTTC. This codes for CASSFVGYEQYF.

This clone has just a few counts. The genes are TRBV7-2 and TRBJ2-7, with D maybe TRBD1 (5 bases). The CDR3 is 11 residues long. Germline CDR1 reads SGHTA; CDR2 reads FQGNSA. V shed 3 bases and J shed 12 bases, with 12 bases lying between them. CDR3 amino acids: CASSLGQGWYF. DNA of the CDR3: TGTGCCAGCAGCTTGGGTCAGGGATGGTACTTC.

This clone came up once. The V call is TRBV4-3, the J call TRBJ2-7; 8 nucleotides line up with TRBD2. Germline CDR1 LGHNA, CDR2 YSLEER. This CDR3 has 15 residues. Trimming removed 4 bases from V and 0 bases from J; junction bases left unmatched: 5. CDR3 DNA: TGCGCCAGCAGCCCAGACAGCGGGAGCTCCTACGAGCAGTACTTC. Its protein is CASSPDSGSSYEQYF.

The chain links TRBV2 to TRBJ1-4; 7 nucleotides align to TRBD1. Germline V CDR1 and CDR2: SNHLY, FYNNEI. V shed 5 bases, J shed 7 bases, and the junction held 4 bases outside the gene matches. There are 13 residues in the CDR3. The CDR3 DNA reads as TGTGCCAGCAGTCCCCGGGACAGTGAAAAACTGTTTTTT. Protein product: CASSPRDSEKLFF.

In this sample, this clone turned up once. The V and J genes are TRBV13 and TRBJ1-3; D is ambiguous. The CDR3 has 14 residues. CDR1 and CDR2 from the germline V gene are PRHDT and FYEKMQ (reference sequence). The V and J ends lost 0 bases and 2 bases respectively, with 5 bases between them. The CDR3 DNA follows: TGTGCCAGCAGCTTAGGGACCGCTGGAAACACCATATATTTT. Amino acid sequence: CASSLGTAGNTIYF.

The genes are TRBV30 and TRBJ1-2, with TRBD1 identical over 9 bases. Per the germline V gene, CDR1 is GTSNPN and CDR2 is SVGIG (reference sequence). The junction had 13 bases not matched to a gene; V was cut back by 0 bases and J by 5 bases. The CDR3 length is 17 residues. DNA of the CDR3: TGTGCCTGGAGTGTCTTGGGGAAGGGGACAGGGCTTTATGGCTACACCTTC. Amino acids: CAWSVLGKGTGLYGYTF.

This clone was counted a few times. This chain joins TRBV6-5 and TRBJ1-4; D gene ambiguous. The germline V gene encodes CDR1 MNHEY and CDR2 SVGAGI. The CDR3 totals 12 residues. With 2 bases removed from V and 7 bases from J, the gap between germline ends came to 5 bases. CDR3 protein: CASSYLGEKLFF. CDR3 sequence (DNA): TGTGCCAGCAGTTACCTGGGTGAAAAACTGTTTTTT.

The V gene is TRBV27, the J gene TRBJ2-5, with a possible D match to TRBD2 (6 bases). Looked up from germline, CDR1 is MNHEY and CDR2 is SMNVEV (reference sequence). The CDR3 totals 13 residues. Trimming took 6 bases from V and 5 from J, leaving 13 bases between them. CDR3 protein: CASRPEGRETQYF. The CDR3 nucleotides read TGTGCCAGCAGGCCGGAGGGCCGGGAGACCCAGTACTTC.

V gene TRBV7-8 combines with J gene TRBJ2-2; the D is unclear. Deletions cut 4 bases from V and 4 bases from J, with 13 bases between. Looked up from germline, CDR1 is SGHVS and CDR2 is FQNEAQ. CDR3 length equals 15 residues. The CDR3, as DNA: TGTGCCAGCAGCTCCACCCGGTTGCGCACCGGGGAGCTGTTTTTT. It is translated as CASSSTRLRTGELFF.

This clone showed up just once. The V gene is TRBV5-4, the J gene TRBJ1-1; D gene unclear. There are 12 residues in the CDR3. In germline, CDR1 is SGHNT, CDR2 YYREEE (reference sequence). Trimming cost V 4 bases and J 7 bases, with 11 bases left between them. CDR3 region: CASSGLDGEAFF. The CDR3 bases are TGTGCCAGCAGCGGCTTGGACGGTGAAGCTTTCTTT.

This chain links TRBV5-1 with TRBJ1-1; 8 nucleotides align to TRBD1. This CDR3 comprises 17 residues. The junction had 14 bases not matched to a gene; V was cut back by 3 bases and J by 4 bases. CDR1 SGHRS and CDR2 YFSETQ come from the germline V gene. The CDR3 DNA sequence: TGCGCCAGCAGCTCAGGGGGCGAGGTGTATGAGGGCACTGAAGCTTTCTTT. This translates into CASSSGGEVYEGTEAFF.

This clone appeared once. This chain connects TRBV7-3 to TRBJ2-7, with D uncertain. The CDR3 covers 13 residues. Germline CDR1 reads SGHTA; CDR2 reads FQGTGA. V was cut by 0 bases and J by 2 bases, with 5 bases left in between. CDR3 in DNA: TGTGCCAGCAGCTTAACGAGGACCTACGAGCAGTACTTC. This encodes CASSLTRTYEQYF.

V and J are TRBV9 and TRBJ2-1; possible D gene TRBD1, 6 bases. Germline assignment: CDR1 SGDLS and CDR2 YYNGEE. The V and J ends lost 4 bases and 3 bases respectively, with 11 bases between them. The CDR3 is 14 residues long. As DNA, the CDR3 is TGTGCCAGCAGCCCCGGGACAAACTACAATGAGCAGTTCTTC. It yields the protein CASSPGTNYNEQFF. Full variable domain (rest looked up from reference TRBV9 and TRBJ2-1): DSGVTQTPKHLITATGQRVTLRCSPRSGDLSVYWYQQSLDQGLQFLIQYYNGEERAKGNILERFSAQQFPDLHSELNLSSLELGDSALYFCASSPGTNYNEQFFGPGTRLTVL.

CDR3 nucleotides: TGTGCCAGTAGTATCGGGACAGACCAGCCCCAGCATTTT. Its protein is CASSIGTDQPQHF. V is TRBV19 and J is TRBJ1-5, with 7 nucleotides matching TRBD1. Germline V CDR1 and CDR2: LNHDA, SQIVND (reference sequence). CDR3 length equals 13 residues. The V and J ends lost 3 bases and 7 bases, in that order; junction bases with no gene match: 3.

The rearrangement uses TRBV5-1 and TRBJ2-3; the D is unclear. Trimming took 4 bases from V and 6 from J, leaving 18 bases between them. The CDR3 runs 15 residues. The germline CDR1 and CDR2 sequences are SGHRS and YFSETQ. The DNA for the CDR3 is TGCGCCAGCAGCCCATTTTCCTGGCAGGCGGATACGCAGTATTTT. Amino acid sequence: CASSPFSWQADTQYF.

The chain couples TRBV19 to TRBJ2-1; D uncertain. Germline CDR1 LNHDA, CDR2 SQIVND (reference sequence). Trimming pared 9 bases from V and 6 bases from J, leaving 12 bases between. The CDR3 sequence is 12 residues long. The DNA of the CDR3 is TGTGCCAGCGCCTCCAGTATCAATGAGCAGTTCTTC. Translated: CASASSINEQFF.

CDR3 sequence (DNA): TGTGCCAGCAGTGAAGCTGCGGGACAGGGGGACCAGCCCCAGCATTTT. This gives the protein CASSEAAGQGDQPQHF. The gene calls are TRBV6-1 and TRBJ1-5; TRBD1 matches 11 bases. The CDR3 runs to 16 residues. Germline CDR1 MNHNS, CDR2 SASEGT. V shed 0 bases and J 7 bases; nucleotides not matched to a gene: 5.

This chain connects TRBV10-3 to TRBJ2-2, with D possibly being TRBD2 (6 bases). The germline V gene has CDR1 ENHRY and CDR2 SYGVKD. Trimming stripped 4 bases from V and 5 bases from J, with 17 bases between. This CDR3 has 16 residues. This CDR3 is CAISGRGGKGTGELFF. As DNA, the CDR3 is TGTGCCATCAGTGGGAGAGGAGGGAAGGGAACCGGGGAGCTGTTTTTT.

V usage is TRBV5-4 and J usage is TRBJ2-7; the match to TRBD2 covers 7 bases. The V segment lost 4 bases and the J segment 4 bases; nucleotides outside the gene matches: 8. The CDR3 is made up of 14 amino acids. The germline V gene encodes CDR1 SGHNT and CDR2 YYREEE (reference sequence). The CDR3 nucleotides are TGTGCCAGCAGCCCAGATGGGGGGGTATACGAGCAGTACTTC. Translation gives CASSPDGGVYEQYF.

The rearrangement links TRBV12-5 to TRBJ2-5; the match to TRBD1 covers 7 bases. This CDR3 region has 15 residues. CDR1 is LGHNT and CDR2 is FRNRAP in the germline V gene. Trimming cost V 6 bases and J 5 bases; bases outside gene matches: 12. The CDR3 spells CASGVDRLTEETQYF. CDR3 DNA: TGTGCTAGTGGGGTGGACAGGTTAACGGAGGAGACCCAGTACTTC.

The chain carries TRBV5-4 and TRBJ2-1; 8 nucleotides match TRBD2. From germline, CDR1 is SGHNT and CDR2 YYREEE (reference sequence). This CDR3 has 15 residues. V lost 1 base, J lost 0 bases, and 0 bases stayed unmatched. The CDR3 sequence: CASSLSGGSYNEQFF. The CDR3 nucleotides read TGTGCCAGCAGCTTGAGCGGGGGCTCCTACAATGAGCAGTTCTTC.

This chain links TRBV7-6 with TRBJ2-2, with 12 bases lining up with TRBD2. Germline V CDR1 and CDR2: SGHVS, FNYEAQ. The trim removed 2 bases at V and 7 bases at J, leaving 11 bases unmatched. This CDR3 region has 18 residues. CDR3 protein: CASSLSTPSGRADGELFF. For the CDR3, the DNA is TGTGCCAGCAGCTTATCTACCCCTAGCGGGAGGGCCGACGGGGAGCTGTTTTTT.

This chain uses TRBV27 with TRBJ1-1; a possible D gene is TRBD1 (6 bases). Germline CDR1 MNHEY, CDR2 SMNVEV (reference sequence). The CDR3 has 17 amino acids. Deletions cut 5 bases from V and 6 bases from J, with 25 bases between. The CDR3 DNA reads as TGTGCCAGCAGTACTCGCAGAGCCAACAGGGTTCATGCTGAAGCTTTCTTT. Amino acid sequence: CASSTRRANRVHAEAFF.